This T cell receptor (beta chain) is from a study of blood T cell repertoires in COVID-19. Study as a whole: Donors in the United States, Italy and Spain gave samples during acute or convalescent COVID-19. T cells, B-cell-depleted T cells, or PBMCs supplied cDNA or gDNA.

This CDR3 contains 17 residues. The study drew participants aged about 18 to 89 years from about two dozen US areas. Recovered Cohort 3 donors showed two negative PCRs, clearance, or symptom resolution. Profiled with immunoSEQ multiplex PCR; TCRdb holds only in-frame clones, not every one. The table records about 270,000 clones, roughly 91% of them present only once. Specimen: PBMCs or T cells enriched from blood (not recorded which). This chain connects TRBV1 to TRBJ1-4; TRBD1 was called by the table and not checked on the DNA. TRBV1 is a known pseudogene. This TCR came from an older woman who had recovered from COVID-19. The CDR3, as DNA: TGCACCAGCAGCCAAGATTATAGGGATGACAGGAATGAAAAACTGTTTTTT. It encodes CTSSQDYRDDRNEKLFF.